This record concerns one T cell receptor beta chain sequence. As yet, its antigen is unknown. Trimming took off 4 bases at V and 9 bases at J, with 11 bases between the two ends. The CDR3 contains 12 residues. In germline, CDR1 is SGHDT, CDR2 YYEEEE. These data come from a study of OX40 agonist ivuxolimab in advanced cancers. The study, taken as a whole, reports: Blood T cells, both CD4+ and CD8+, expanded clonally by week 6 at 0.1 to 3.0 mg/kg.

Sequencing used immunoSEQ multiplex PCR; TCRdb keeps in-frame clones, though not all of them. Among about 24,000 clones listed, 70% to 90% were seen once. This sequence was found in an adult with an advanced solid tumor such as melanoma, head and neck, liver or kidney cancer. The chain couples TRBV5-6 to TRBJ2-1; no clear D gene. This sample comprised CD4+ or CD8+ T cells sorted from blood, obtained in a trial of the OX40 agonist ivuxolimab. The CDR3 nucleotides read TGTGCCAGCAGCCCAAGCAGTAGTGAGCAGTTCTTC. It specifies CASSPSSSEQFF.